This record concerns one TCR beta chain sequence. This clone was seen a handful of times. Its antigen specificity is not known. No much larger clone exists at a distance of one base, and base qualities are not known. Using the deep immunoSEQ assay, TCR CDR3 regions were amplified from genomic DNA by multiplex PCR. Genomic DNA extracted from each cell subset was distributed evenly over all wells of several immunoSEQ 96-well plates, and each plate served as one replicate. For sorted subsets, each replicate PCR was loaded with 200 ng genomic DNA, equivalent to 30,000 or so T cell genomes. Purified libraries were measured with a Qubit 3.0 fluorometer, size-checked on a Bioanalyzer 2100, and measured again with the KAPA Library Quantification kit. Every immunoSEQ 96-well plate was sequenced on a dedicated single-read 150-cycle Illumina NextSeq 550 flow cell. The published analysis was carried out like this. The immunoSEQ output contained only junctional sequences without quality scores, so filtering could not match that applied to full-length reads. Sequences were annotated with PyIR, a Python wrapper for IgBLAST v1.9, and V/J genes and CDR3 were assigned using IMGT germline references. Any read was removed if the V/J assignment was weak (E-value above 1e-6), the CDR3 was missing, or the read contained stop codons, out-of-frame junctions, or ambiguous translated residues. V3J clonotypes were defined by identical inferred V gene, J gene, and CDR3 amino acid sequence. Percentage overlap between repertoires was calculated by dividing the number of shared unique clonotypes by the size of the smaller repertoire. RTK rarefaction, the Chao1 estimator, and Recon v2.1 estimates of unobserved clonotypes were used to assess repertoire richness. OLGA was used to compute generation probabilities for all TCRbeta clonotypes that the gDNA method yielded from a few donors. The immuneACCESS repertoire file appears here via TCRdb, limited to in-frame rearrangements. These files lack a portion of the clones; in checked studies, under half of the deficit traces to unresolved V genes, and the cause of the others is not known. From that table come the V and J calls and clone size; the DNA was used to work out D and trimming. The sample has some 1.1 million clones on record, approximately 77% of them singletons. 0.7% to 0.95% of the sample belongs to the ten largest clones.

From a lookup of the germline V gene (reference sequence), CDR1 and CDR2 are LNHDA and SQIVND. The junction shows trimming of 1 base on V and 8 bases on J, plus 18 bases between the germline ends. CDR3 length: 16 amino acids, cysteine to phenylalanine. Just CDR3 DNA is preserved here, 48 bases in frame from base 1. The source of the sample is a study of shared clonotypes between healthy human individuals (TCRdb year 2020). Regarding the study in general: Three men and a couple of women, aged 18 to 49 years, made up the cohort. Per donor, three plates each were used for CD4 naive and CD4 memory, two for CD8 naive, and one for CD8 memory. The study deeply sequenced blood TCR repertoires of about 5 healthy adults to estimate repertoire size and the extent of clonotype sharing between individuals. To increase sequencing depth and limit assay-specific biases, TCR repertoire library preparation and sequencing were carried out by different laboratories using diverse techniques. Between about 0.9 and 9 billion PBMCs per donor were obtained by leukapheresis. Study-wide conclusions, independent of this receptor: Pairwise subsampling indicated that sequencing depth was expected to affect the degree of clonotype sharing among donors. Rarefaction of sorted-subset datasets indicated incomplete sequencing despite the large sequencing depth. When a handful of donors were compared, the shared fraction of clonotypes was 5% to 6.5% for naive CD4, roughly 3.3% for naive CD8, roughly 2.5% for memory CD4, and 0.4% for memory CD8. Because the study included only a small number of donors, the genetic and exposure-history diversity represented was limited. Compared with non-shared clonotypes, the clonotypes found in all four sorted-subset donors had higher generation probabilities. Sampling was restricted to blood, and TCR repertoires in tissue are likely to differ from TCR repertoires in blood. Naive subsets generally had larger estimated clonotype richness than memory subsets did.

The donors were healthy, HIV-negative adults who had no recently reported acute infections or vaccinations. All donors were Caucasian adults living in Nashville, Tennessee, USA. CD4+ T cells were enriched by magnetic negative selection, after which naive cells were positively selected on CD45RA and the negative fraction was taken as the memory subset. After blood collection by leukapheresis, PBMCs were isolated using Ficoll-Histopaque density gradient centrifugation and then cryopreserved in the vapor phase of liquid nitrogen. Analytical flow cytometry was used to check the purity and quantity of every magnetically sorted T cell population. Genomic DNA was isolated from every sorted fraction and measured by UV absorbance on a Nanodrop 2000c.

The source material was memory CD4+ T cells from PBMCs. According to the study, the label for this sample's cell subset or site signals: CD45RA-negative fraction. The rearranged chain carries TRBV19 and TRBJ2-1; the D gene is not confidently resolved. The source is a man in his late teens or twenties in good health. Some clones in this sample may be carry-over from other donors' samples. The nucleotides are TGTGCCAGTAGTATAGCCCCCCCGGCAGCCTCGGATGAGCAGTTCTTC. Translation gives CASSIAPPAASDEQFF.